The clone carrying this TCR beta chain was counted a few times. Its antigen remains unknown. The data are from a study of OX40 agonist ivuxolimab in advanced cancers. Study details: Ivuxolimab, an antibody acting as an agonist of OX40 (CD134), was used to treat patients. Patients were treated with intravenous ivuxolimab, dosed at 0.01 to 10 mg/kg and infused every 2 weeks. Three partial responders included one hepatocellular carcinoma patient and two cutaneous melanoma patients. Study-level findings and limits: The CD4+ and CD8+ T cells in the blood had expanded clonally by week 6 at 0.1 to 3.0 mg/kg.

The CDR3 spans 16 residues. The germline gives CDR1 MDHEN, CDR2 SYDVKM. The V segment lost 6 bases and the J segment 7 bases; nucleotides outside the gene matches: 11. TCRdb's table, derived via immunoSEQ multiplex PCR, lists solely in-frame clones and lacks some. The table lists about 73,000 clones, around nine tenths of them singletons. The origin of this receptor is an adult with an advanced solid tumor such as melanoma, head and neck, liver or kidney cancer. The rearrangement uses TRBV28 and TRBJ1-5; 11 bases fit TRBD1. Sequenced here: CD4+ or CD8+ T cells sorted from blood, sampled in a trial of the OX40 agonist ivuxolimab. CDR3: CASSRPGQGVGQPQHF. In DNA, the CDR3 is TGTGCCAGCAGCCGGCCGGGACAGGGGGTGGGACAGCCCCAGCATTTT.